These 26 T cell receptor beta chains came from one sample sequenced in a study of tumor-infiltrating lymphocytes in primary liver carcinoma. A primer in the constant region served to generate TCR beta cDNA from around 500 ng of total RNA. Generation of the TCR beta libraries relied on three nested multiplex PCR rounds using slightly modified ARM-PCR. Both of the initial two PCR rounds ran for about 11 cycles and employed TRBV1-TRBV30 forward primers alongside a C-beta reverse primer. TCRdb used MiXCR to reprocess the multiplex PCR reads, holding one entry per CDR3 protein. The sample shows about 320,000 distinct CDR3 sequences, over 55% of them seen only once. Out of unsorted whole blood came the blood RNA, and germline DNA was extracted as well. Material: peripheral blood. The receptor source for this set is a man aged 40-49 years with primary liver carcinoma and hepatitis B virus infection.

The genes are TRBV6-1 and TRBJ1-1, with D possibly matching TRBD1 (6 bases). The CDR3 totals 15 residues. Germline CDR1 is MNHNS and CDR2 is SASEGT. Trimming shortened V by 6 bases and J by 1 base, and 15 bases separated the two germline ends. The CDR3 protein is CASSLYRASNTEAFF. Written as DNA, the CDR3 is TGTGCCAGCAGCTTATACAGGGCTTCGAACACTGAAGCTTTCTTT.

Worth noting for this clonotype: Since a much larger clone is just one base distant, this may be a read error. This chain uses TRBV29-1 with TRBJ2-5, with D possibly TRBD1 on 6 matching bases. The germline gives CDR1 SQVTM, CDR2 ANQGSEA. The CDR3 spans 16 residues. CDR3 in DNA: TGCAGCGTTGAAAGGACAGCAGAATCTTACCAAGAGACCCATTACTTC. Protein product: CSVERTAESYQETHYF.

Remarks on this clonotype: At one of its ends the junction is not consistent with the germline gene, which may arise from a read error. DNA of the CDR3: TGTGCCAGCAGTTACCCTCCGGGACAGGCCTACAAAGAGCAGTTCTTC. It codes for CASSYPPGQAYKEQFF. The chain uses TRBV6-2 or TRBV6-3 and TRBJ2-1; TRBD1 matches 8 bases. There are 16 residues in the CDR3. Germline V gives CDR1 MNHEY, CDR2 SVGEGT.

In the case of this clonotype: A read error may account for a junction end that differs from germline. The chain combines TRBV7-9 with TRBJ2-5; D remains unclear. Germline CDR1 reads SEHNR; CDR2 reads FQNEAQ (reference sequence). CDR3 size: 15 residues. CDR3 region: CANSPPPNSRETQYF. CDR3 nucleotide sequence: TGTGCCAACAGCCCCCCGCCGAATTCGCGAGAGACCCAGTACTTC.

CDR3 coding DNA: TGTGCCAGCAGCCCGAGACAGGGGAGAACAGATACGCAGTATTTT. Amino acids: CASSPRQGRTDTQYF. The V call is TRBV28, the J call TRBJ2-3; 8 bases map to TRBD1. The V gene end was trimmed by 6 bases and the J gene end by 3 bases; junction bases not matched to a gene: 8. The CDR3 loop spans 15 amino acids. The V gene's germline CDR1 is MDHEN and CDR2 SYDVKM. The full variable domain, completed using reference TRBV28 and TRBJ2-3, is DVKVTQSSRYLVKRTGEKVFLECVQDMDHENMFWYRQDPGLGLRLIYFSYDVKMKEKGDIPEGYSVSREKKERFSLILESASTNQTSMYLCASSPRQGRTDTQYFGPGTRLTVL.

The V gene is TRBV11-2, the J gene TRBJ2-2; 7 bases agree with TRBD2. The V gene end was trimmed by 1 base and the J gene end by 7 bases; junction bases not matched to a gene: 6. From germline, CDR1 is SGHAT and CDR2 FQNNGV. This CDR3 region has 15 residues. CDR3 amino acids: CASSLGRGMDGELFF. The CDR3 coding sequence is TGTGCCAGCAGCTTAGGGCGGGGGATGGACGGGGAGCTGTTTTTT.

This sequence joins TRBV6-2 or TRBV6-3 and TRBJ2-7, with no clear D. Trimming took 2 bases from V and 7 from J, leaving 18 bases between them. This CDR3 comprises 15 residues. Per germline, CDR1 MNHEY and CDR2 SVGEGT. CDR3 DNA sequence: TGTGCCAGCAGTTACGACTTGGGTGGTCACTATGAGCAGTACTTC. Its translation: CASSYDLGGHYEQYF.

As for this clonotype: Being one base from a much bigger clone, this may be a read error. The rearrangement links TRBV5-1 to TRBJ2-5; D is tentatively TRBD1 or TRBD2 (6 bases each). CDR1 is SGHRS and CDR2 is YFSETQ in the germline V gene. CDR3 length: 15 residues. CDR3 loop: CASCGQPGGQESQYF. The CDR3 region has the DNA TGCGCCAGCTGTGGCCAACCCGGGGGACAAGAGTCCCAGTACTTC.

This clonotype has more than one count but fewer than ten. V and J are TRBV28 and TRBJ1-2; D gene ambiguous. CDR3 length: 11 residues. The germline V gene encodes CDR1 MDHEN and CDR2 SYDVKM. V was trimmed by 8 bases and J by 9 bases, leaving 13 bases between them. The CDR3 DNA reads TGTGCCAGCGGCTCCCGGACGAGCTACACCTTC. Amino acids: CASGSRTSYTF.

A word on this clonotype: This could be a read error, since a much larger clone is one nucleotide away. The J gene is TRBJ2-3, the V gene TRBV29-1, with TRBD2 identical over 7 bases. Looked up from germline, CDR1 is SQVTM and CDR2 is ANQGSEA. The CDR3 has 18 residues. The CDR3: CSAEDPWTKAGGTDTQYF. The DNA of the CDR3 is TGCAGCGCTGAAGATCCGTGGACCAAGGCGGGAGGCACAGATACGCAGTATTTT.

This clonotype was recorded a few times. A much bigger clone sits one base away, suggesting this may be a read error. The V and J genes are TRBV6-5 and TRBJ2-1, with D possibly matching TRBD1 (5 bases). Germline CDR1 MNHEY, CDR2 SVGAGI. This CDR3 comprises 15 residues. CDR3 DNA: TGTGCCGGCAGTTCGAAGGGGCTACTTTACAATGAGCAGTTCTTC. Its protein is CAGSSKGLLYNEQFF.

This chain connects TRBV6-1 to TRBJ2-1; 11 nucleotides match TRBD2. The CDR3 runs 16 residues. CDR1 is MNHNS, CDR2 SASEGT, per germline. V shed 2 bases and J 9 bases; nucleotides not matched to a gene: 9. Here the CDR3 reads CASSELALAGVGEQFF. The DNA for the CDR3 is TGTGCCAGCAGTGAACTAGCACTAGCGGGAGTGGGTGAGCAGTTCTTC.

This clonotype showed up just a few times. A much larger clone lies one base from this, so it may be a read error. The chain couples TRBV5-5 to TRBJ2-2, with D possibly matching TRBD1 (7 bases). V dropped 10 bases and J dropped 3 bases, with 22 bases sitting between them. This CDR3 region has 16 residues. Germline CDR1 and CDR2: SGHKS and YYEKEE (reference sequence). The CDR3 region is CACNNGIRGDTGELFF. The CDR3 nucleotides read TGTGCCTGCAACAATGGTATCAGGGGGGACACCGGGGAGCTGTTTTTT.

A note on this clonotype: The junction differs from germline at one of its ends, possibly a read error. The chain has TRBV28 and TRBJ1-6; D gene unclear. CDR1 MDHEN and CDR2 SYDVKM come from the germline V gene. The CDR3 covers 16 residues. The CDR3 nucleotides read TGTGCCAGCAGACAATTTAAGAGCTCCTATAATTCACCCCTCCGCTTT. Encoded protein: CASRQFKSSYNSPLRF.

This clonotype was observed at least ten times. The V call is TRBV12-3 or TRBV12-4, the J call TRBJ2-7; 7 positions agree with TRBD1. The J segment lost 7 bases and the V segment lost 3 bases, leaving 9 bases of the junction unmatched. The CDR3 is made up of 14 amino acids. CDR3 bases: TGTGCCAGCAGTTTGCGACAGGGATTTGAGGAGCAGTACTTC. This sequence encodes CASSLRQGFEEQYF.

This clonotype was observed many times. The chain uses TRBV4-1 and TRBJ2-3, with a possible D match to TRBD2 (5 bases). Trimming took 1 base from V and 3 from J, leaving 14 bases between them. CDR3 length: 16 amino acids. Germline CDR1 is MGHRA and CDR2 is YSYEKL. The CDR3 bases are TGCGCCAGCAGCCAAGTTGACGGGCGGGTAACAGATACGCAGTATTTT. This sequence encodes CASSQVDGRVTDTQYF.

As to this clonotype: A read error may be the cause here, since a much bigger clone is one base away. CDR3 coding DNA: TGTGCCAGCAGTTACCTTGGTAGCGAGATCCAGTACTTC. This gives the protein CASSYLGSEIQYF. The rearrangement joins TRBV6-5 to TRBJ2-5; D is possibly TRBD2 (5 bases). The CDR3 consists of 13 residues. From germline, CDR1 is MNHEY and CDR2 SVGAGI.

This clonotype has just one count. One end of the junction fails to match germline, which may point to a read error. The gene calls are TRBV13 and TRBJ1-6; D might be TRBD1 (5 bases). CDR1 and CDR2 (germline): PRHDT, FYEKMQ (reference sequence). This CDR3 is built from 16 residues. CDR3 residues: CANSSPEGDGSSPPHF. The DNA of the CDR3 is TGTGCCAACAGCTCCCCGGAAGGGGATGGGAGTTCACCCCCCCACTTT.

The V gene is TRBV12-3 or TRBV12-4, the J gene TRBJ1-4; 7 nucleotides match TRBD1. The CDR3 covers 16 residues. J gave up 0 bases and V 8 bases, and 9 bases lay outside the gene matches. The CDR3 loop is CASGARGATTNEKLFF. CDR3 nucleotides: TGTGCCAGCGGGGCCAGGGGGGCCACAACTAATGAAAAACTGTTTTTT.

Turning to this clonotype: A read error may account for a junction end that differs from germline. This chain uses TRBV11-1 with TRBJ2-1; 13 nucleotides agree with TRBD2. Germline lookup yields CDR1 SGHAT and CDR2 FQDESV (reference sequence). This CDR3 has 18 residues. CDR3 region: CASSLWTSGSRRGNEQLF. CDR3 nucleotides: TGTGCCAGCAGCTTATGGACTAGCGGGAGTCGGAGAGGGAACGAGCAGCTCTTC.

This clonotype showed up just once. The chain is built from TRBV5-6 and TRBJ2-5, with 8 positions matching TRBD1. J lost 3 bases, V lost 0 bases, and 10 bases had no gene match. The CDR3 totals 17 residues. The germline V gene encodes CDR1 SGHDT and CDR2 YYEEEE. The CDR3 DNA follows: TGTGCCAGCAGCTTGGTATTGGGACCAGGGGGCGAAGAGACCCAGTACTTC. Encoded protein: CASSLVLGPGGEETQYF.

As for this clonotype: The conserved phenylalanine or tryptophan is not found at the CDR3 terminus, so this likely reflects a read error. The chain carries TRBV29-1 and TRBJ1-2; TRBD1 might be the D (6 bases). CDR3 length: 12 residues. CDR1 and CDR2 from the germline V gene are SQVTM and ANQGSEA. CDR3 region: CSGGGQNYGYTS. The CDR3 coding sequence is TGTAGCGGGGGAGGACAGAACTATGGCTACACCTCC.

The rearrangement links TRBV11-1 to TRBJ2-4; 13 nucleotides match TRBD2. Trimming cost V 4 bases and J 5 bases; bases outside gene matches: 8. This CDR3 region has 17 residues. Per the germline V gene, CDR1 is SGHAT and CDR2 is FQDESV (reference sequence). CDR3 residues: CASSYSGTSGTQNIQYF. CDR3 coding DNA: TGTGCCAGCAGCTATTCCGGGACTAGCGGGACCCAAAACATTCAGTACTTC.

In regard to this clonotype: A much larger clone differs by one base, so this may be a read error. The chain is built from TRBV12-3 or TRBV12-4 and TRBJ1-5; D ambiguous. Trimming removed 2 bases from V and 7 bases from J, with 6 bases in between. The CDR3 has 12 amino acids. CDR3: CASSLPRQPQHF. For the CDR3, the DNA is TGTGCCAGCAGTTTACCACGGCAGCCCCAGCATTTT.

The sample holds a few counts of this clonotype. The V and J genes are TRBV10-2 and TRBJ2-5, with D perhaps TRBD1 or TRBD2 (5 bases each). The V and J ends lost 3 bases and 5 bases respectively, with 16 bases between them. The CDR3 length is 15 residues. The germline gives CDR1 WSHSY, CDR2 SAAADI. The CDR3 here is CASSDPSRVGETQYF. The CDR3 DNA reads TGCGCCAGCAGTGACCCTAGCAGGGTGGGGGAGACCCAGTACTTC.

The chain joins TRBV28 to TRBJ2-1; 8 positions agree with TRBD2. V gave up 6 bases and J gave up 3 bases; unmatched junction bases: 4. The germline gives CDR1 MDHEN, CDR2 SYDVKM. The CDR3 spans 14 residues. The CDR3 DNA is TGTGCCAGCAGGCTTAGCGGGATCTACAATGAGCAGTTCTTC. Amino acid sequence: CASRLSGIYNEQFF.